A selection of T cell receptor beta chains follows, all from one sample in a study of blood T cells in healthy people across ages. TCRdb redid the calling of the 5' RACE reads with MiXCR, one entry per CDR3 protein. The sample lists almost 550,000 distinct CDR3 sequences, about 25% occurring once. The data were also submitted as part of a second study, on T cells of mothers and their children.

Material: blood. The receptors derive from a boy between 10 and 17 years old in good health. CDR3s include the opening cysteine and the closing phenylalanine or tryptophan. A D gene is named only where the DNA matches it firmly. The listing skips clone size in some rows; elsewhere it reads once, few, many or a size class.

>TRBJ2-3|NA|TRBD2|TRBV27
CACLGGGAGDTQYF
TGTGCCTGTTTGGGCGGGGGGGCAGGAGATACGCAGTATTTT
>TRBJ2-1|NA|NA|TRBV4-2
CVSSALGSYNEQFF
TGTGTCAGCAGCGCCCTAGGCTCCTACAATGAGCAGTTCTTC
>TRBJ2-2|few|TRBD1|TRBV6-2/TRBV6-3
CASSYSIGTDIFTGELFF
TGTGCCAGCAGTTACTCTATTGGGACAGATATCTTCACCGGGGAGCTGTTTTTT
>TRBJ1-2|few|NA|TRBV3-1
CASSPGIGYGYTF
TGTGCCAGCAGCCCAGGTATCGGCTATGGCTACACCTTC
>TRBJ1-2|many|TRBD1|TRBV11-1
CASSDGTGLTSYGYTF
TGTGCCAGCAGCGACGGGACAGGGTTGACTTCCTATGGCTACACCTTC
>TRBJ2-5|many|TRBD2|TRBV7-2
CASSFGTRETQYF
TGTGCCAGCAGCTTTGGGACTAGGGAGACCCAGTACTTC
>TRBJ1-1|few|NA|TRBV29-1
CSVELGVNTEAFF
TGCAGCGTTGAATTGGGGGTTAACACTGAAGCTTTCTTT
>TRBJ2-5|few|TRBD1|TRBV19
CASSIMGQGAGEQYF
TGTGCCAGTAGTATAATGGGCCAGGGGGCCGGAGAGCAGTACTTC
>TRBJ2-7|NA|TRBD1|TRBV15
CATSMDRDNEQYF
TGTGCCACCAGCATGGACAGGGACAACGAGCAGTACTTC
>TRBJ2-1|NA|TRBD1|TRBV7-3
CASSLRAGGSEQFF
TGTGCCAGCAGCTTAAGGGCAGGGGGAAGTGAGCAGTTCTTC
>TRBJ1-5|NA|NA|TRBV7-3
CASSLKGRWGNQPQHF
TGTGCCAGCAGCCTTAAGGGCAGGTGGGGCAATCAGCCCCAGCATTTT
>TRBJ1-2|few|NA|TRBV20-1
CSARDYIGNRYTF
TGCAGTGCTAGAGACTACATTGGTAATCGCTACACCTTC
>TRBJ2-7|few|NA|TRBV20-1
CSARVGGTAHEQYF
TGCAGTGCTAGAGTGGGCGGAACAGCCCACGAGCAGTACTTC
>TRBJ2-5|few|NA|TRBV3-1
CASSQAGYQETQYF
TGTGCCAGCAGCCAAGCAGGGTACCAAGAGACCCAGTACTTC
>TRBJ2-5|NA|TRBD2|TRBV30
CAWRLTSGVETQYF
TGTGCCTGGAGACTGACTAGCGGGGTCGAGACCCAGTACTTC
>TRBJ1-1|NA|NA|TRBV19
CASRVGKGTEAFF
TGTGCCAGTAGAGTGGGCAAGGGCACTGAAGCTTTCTTT
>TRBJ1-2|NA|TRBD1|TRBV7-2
CASSFRQGPNYGYTF
TGTGCCAGCAGCTTCCGACAGGGACCAAACTATGGCTACACCTTC
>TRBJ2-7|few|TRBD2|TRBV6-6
CASSYGGGAELYEQYF
TGTGCCAGCAGTTACGGCGGGGGGGCCGAACTCTACGAGCAGTACTTC
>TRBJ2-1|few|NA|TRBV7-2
CASSPRRNEQFF
TGTGCCAGCAGCCCCCGCCGAAATGAGCAGTTCTTC
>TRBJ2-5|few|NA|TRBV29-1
CSVDPTGVQETQYF
TGCAGCGTTGACCCAACAGGCGTCCAAGAGACCCAGTACTTC
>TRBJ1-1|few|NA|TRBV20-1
CSAEQGGGTEAFF
TGCAGTGCAGAACAGGGAGGGGGAACTGAAGCTTTCTTT
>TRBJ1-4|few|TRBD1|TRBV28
CASRPGQGGFWANEKLFF
TGTGCCAGCAGGCCCGGACAGGGAGGCTTTTGGGCTAATGAAAAACTGTTTTTT
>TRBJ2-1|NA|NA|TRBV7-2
CASSLALGRNNEQLF
TGTGCCAGCAGCTTAGCGCTTGGCAGGAACAATGAGCAGCTCTTC
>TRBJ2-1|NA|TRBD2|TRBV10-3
CAISERGGEDNEQFF
TGTGCCATCAGTGAGCGGGGGGGAGAGGACAATGAGCAGTTCTTC
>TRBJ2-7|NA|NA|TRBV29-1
CSVAGPSHYEQYF
TGCAGCGTTGCAGGCCCCTCTCACTACGAGCAGTACTTC
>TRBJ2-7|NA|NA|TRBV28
CASRNMGVSYEQYF
TGTGCCAGCAGGAACATGGGGGTCTCCTACGAGCAGTACTTC
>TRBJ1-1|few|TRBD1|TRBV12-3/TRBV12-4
CASNIRDRGAEAFF
TGTGCCAGCAACATCCGGGACAGGGGTGCTGAAGCTTTCTTT
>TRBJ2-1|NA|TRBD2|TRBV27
CASSPLGRVNEQFF
TGTGCCAGCAGTCCCCTCGGGAGGGTCAATGAGCAGTTCTTC
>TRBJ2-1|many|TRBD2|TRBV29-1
CSALTSGLTDRYNEQFF
TGCAGCGCATTGACGTCGGGACTAACTGATCGCTACAATGAGCAGTTCTTC
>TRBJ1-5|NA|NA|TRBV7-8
CASSLERNQPQHF
TGTGCCAGCAGCTTAGAGCGGAATCAGCCCCAGCATTTT
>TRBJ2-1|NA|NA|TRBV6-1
CASSEHRPSKNEQFF
TGTGCCAGCAGTGAACATCGACCCTCAAAGAATGAGCAGTTCTTC
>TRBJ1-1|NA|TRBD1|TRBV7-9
CASSSPLGGGGVNTEAFF
TGTGCCAGCAGCTCACCCCTAGGGGGCGGTGGGGTGAACACTGAAGCTTTCTTT
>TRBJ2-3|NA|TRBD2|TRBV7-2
CASSPTSHTDTQYF
TGTGCCAGCAGCCCGACTAGCCACACAGATACGCAGTATTTT
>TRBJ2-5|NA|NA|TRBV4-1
CASSQEGSQTQYF
TGCGCCAGCAGCCAAGAGGGTAGTCAGACCCAGTACTTC
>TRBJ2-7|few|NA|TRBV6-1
CASSPAVGAYSYEQYF
TGTGCCAGCAGTCCCGCTGTGGGGGCCTACTCCTACGAGCAGTACTTC
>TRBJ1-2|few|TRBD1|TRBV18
CASSLDRGDYGYTF
TGTGCCAGCTCTCTGGACAGGGGGGACTATGGCTACACCTTC
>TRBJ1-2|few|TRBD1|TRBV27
CASTRTGYDYGYTF
TGTGCCAGCACCCGGACAGGGTATGACTATGGCTACACCTTC
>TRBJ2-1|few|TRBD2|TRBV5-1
CASSVTSGREHEQFF
TGCGCCAGCAGTGTAACTAGCGGGAGGGAACATGAGCAGTTCTTC
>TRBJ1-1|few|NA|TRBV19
CASSGPSGDLNTEAFF
TGTGCCAGTAGTGGCCCGTCCGGGGACTTGAACACTGAAGCTTTCTTT
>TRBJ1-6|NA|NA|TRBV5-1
CASSQDAYRNSPLHF
TGCGCCAGCAGCCAAGACGCCTACCGGAATTCACCCCTCCACTTT
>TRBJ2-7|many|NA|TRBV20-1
CSALQWVGYYEQYF
TGCAGTGCTTTACAGTGGGTAGGGTACTACGAGCAGTACTTC
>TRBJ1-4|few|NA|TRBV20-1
CSARNRFTATNEKLFF
TGCAGTGCTAGGAATCGATTCACTGCAACTAATGAAAAACTGTTTTTT
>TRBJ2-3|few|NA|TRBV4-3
CASSHQTEDTQYF
TGCGCCAGCAGCCACCAGACAGAAGATACGCAGTATTTT
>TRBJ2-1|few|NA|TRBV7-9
CASRVGQGSYNEQFF
TGTGCCAGCAGAGTGGGGCAGGGATCCTACAATGAGCAGTTCTTC
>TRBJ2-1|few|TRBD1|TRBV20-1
CSARPSQGNEQFF
TGCAGTGCTAGACCTTCACAGGGGAATGAGCAGTTCTTC
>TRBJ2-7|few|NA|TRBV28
CASSLWQGYEQYF
TGTGCCAGCAGTTTATGGCAGGGCTACGAGCAGTACTTC
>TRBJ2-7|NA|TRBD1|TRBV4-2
CASSPVLWDRGLFEQYF
TGTGCCAGCAGCCCCGTCTTGTGGGACAGGGGTTTGTTCGAGCAGTACTTC
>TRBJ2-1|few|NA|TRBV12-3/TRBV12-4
CASSLAYGGGSYNEQFF
TGTGCCAGCAGTTTAGCTTACGGGGGTGGGAGTTACAATGAGCAGTTCTTC
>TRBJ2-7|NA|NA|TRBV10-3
CAISEPGRGFSYEQYF
TGTGCCATCAGTGAGCCTGGACGAGGATTCTCCTACGAGCAGTACTTC
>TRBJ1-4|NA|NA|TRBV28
CASSVPSGEKLFF
TGTGCCAGCAGTGTCCCTTCGGGTGAAAAACTGTTTTTT
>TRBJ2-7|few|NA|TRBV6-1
CASSEGRQTYEQYF
TGTGCCAGCAGTGAAGGCCGGCAGACCTACGAGCAGTACTTC
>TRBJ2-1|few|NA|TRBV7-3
CASSLDREVTEQFF
TGTGCCAGCAGCCTCGACAGGGAGGTGACCGAGCAGTTCTTC
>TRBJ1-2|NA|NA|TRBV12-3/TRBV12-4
CASSLGVRGYGYTF
TGTGCCAGCAGTTTAGGAGTCCGGGGGTATGGCTACACCTTC
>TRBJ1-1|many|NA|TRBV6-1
CASRPIGGHTEAFF
TGTGCCAGCAGACCCATCGGGGGCCACACTGAAGCTTTCTTT
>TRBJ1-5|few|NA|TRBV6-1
CASSEWGRPQPQHF
TGTGCCAGCAGTGAATGGGGGCGACCTCAGCCCCAGCATTTT